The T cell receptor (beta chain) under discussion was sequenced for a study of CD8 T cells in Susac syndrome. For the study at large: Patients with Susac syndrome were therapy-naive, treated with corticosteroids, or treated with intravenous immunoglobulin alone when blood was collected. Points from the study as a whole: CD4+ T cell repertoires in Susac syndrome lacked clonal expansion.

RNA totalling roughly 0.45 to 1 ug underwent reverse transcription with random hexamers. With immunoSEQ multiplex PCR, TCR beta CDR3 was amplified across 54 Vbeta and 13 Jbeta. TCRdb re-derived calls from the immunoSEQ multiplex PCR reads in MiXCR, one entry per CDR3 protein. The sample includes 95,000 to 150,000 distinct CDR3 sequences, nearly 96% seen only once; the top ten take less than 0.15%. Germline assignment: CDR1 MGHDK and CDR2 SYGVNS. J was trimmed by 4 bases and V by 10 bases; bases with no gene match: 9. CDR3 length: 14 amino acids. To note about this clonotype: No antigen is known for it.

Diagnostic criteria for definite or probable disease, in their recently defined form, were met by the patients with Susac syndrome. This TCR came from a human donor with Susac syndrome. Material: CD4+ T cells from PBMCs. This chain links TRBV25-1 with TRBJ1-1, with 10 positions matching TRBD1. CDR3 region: CATSTGGAGTEAFF. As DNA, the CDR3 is TGTGCCACCTCGACAGGGGGCGCGGGCACTGAAGCTTTCTTT.